The 18 T cell receptor beta chains given below trace back to one sample, sequenced in a study of Graves' ophthalmopathy and Graves' hyperthyroidism. RNA transcripts provided the template for amplifying TCR beta CDR3 regions. RT-PCR was first run with HTBI primers, then multiplex PCR in a second round. TCRdb reprocessed the multiplex PCR reads with MiXCR, giving one entry per CDR3 protein. The table has roughly 300,000 distinct CDR3 sequences, 15% to 20% seen once; the top ten hold about 12%. The sequenced material came from peripheral blood. The receptors here all came from an adult man with Graves' ophthalmopathy.

This clonotype was counted many times. This sequence joins TRBV27 and TRBJ2-2; D remains ambiguous. The CDR3 contains 15 residues. Germline-derived CDR1 and CDR2 are MNHEY and SMNVEV (reference sequence). Trimming took off 2 bases at V and 0 bases at J, with 7 bases between the two ends. The CDR3 region has the DNA TGTGCCAGCAGTTTAAGCAGGACGAACACCGGGGAGCTGTTTTTT. This encodes CASSLSRTNTGELFF.

For this clonotype: A read error is likely, as this CDR3 ends without the conserved phenylalanine or tryptophan. The CDR3 coding sequence is TGTGCCAGCAGTCTCAGGACAGGGAACACTGAAGCTTTCATT. This encodes CASSLRTGNTEAFI. This chain links TRBV12-3 or TRBV12-4 with TRBJ1-1, with TRBD1 matching 7 bases. The CDR3 runs to 14 residues. The V and J ends lost 5 bases and 1 base, in that order; junction bases with no gene match: 4.

This clonotype was observed at least ten times. This chain connects TRBV29-1 to TRBJ1-1; D call uncertain. The V gene's germline CDR1 is SQVTM and CDR2 ANQGSEA. V was shortened by 7 bases and J by 0 bases, with 15 bases between the two germline ends. The CDR3 length is 14 residues. DNA for the CDR3: TGCAGCGCGGAGAAGGGTTACATGAACACTGAAGCTTTCTTT. This codes for CSAEKGYMNTEAFF. Combining the CDR3 with reference TRBV29-1 and TRBJ1-1 gives the whole variable domain SAVISQKPSRDICQRGTSLTIQCQVDSQVTMMFWYRQQPGQSLTLIATANQGSEATYESGFVIDKFPISRPNLTFSTLTVSNMSPEDSSIYLCSAEKGYMNTEAFFGQGTRLTVV.

This clonotype came up many times. The chain uses TRBV11-1 and TRBJ1-2, with 8 bases that match TRBD1. The J segment lost 2 bases and the V segment lost 4 bases, leaving 12 bases of the junction unmatched. Germline V gene data show CDR1 as SGHAT and CDR2 as FQDESV (reference sequence). The CDR3 loop spans 17 amino acids. The CDR3 DNA sequence: TGTGCCAGCAGCTCGGGCCTTACAGGGGGTCCCAACTATGGCTACACCTTC. This encodes CASSSGLTGGPNYGYTF.

Many counts were recorded for this clonotype. V is TRBV18 and J is TRBJ1-1, with TRBD1 matching 7 bases. CDR3 length equals 16 residues. J was trimmed by 0 bases and V by 3 bases; bases with no gene match: 7. Germline loops: CDR1 KGHSH, CDR2 LQKENI. The CDR3 is CASSPWDSGVNTEAFF. The CDR3, as DNA: TGTGCCAGCTCACCTTGGGACAGCGGCGTGAACACTGAAGCTTTCTTT.

This clonotype was picked up many times. This chain uses TRBV11-1 with TRBJ2-2; 10 nucleotides agree with TRBD1. The CDR3 spans 17 residues. CDR1 and CDR2 (germline): SGHAT, FQDESV (reference sequence). The V segment lost 4 bases and the J segment 3 bases; nucleotides outside the gene matches: 8. DNA of the CDR3: TGTGCCAGCAGCTACCCGGGACAGGGGAGGTACACCGGGGAGCTGTTTTTT. It yields the protein CASSYPGQGRYTGELFF.

V and J are TRBV2 and TRBJ2-5, with D possibly being TRBD1 or TRBD2 (5 bases each). Trimming removed 6 bases at V and 0 bases at J, with 17 bases between. CDR1 and CDR2 from the germline V gene are SNHLY and FYNNEI. The CDR3 spans 16 residues. The CDR3: CASSAIWDPNQETQYF. In DNA, the CDR3 is TGTGCCAGCAGCGCCATATGGGACCCCAACCAAGAGACCCAGTACTTC. The full variable domain, rest sourced from reference TRBV2 and TRBJ2-5, is EPEVTQTPSHQVTQMGQEVILRCVPISNHLYFYWYRQILGQKVEFLVSFYNNEISEKSEIFDDQFSVERPDGSNFTLKIRSTKLEDSAMYFCASSAIWDPNQETQYFGPGTRLLVL.

This clonotype has at least ten counts. The J gene is TRBJ2-7, the V gene TRBV24-1; a weak D match, TRBD1 (6 bases). Per the germline V gene, CDR1 is KGHDR and CDR2 is SFDVKD. CDR3 size: 13 residues. The CDR3 nucleotides read TGTGCTTCCCCAAAGGGACACTCCTACGAGCAGTACTTC. Protein: CASPKGHSYEQYF.

Many counts were recorded for this clonotype. This chain uses TRBV6-2 or TRBV6-3 with TRBJ2-2, with D possibly called TRBD1 or TRBD2 (5 bases each). V lost 6 bases to trimming and J lost 8 bases, with 16 bases between them. CDR3 length: 14 residues. The germline gives CDR1 MNHEY, CDR2 SVGEGT. CDR3 residues: CASRPSGSLGELFF. In DNA form, the CDR3 reads TGTGCCAGCAGACCCTCAGGGAGTCTTGGGGAGCTGTTTTTT.

This clonotype has ten or more counts. V gene TRBV30 combines with J gene TRBJ1-2; 8 positions match TRBD1. The CDR3 spans 13 residues. Trimming removed 1 base from V and 5 bases from J; junction bases left unmatched: 3. Germline V lookup: CDR1 GTSNPN, CDR2 SVGIG (reference sequence). The CDR3 bases are TGTGCCTGGAGTGGGACAGGGAGGTATGGCTACACCTTC. Translated, it gives CAWSGTGRYGYTF.

This clonotype was seen at least ten times. This chain links TRBV29-1 with TRBJ1-1; D is possibly TRBD1 (6 bases). V was shortened by 6 bases and J by 3 bases, with 14 bases between the two germline ends. This CDR3 is built from 13 residues. CDR1 is SQVTM and CDR2 is ANQGSEA in the germline V gene. The CDR3 protein is CSVRRAGDTEAFF. CDR3 in DNA: TGCAGCGTCCGAAGGGCAGGGGACACTGAAGCTTTCTTT.

This clonotype has ten or more counts. The V call is TRBV6-2 or TRBV6-3, the J call TRBJ2-5, with 9 nucleotides matching TRBD1. The J segment lost 5 bases and the V segment lost 4 bases, leaving 5 bases of the junction unmatched. The length of the CDR3 is 14 residues. CDR1 and CDR2 from the germline V gene are MNHEY and SVGEGT. CDR3 amino acids: CASSSTGGRETQYF. In DNA form, the CDR3 reads TGTGCCAGCAGTTCAACAGGGGGCCGGGAGACCCAGTACTTC.

This clonotype has ten or more counts. The chain combines TRBV19 with TRBJ1-1, with a weak D call TRBD1 (5 bases). Germline CDR1 LNHDA, CDR2 SQIVND (reference sequence). The CDR3 consists of 15 residues. V was trimmed by 1 base and J by 3 bases, leaving 12 bases between them. The CDR3 is CASSIGFGAHTEAFF. The CDR3 DNA follows: TGTGCCAGTAGTATAGGTTTCGGGGCCCACACTGAAGCTTTCTTT. The full variable domain, in which reference TRBV19 and TRBJ1-1 provide the parts outside the CDR3, is DGGITQSPKYLFRKEGQNVTLSCEQNLNHDAMYWYRQDPGQGLRLIYYSQIVNDFQKGDIAEGYSVSREKKESFPLTVTSAQKNPTAFYLCASSIGFGAHTEAFFGQGTRLTVV.

This clonotype was detected ten times or more. The V gene is TRBV29-1, the J gene TRBJ2-5; D is undetermined. The CDR3 is made up of 12 amino acids. Germline V gene sequence: CDR1 SQVTM, CDR2 ANQGSEA. V was cut by 2 bases and J by 3 bases, with 7 bases left in between. The CDR3 sequence is CSVEPGEETQYF. In nucleotides, the CDR3 is TGCAGCGTTGAACCGGGCGAAGAGACCCAGTACTTC.

This clonotype was counted at least ten times. The chain is built from TRBV4-1 and TRBJ1-1; 8 nucleotides line up with TRBD1. The J segment lost 1 base and the V segment lost 4 bases, leaving 14 bases of the junction unmatched. The V gene's germline CDR1 is MGHRA and CDR2 YSYEKL. This CDR3 has 18 residues. The CDR3 loop reads CASSRVANVDRANTEAFF. The CDR3 nucleotides read TGCGCCAGCAGCCGGGTCGCCAACGTGGACAGGGCGAACACTGAAGCTTTCTTT.

This clonotype was counted ten times or more. The chain is built from TRBV7-2 and TRBJ2-5; 7 bases match TRBD2. Germline loops: CDR1 SGHTA, CDR2 FQGNSA. The CDR3 length is 15 residues. V lost 1 base to trimming and J lost 5 bases; unmatched junction nucleotides: 7. The CDR3 region is CASSLVGTGGETQYF. The DNA of the CDR3 is TGTGCCAGCAGCTTAGTAGGGACGGGAGGTGAGACCCAGTACTTC.

This clonotype was seen ten or more times. The chain carries TRBV11-2 and TRBJ2-7; no reliable D call. Trimming removed 2 bases at V and 6 bases at J, with 11 bases between. This CDR3 contains 13 residues. Germline V gene data show CDR1 as SGHAT and CDR2 as FQNNGV. CDR3 coding DNA: TGTGCCAGCAGCTTAAGCCGGGTTGGCGAGCAGTACTTC. Translating it yields CASSLSRVGEQYF.

This clonotype was detected many times. The chain combines TRBV2 with TRBJ2-7; D unclear. Germline values: CDR1 SNHLY, CDR2 FYNNEI. This CDR3 has 16 amino acids. Between the trimmed V and J ends, which lost 2 bases and 6 bases, there was a span of 20 bases. The chain's CDR3 is CASSERSPATVPEQYF. The CDR3 DNA follows: TGTGCCAGCAGTGAAAGGAGTCCCGCAACAGTCCCCGAGCAGTACTTC.